This passage covers 30 T cell receptor beta chains from one sample sequenced in a study of T cells after yellow fever vaccination. TCRdb reprocessed the 5' RACE reads via MiXCR and lists one record per CDR3 protein. The sample yields about 74,000 distinct CDR3 sequences, more than 5.5% seen once. The sample consisted of CD8+ T cells sorted from PBMCs, taken 5 days after the first yellow fever vaccination. These receptors came from a man aged 18 to 35 who received the YFV17D yellow fever vaccine.

V and J are TRBV5-1 and TRBJ2-1; TRBD2 matches 8 bases. This CDR3 has 16 residues. CDR1 and CDR2 from the germline V gene are SGHRS and YFSETQ. J lost 2 bases, V lost 4 bases, and 8 bases had no gene match. The CDR3 bases are TGCGCCAGCAGCCCGCCGGGACTAGTGGCCTACAATGAGCAGTTCTTC. Protein: CASSPPGLVAYNEQFF.

The table lists this clonotype with a few counts. The gene calls are TRBV25-1 and TRBJ1-1, with D perhaps matching TRBD1 (5 bases). Looked up from germline, CDR1 is MGHDK and CDR2 is SYGVNS. The CDR3 sequence is 15 residues long. The germline V and J ends were trimmed by 4 bases and 1 base, with 13 bases remaining between them. The CDR3 loop is CASSGRGQGNTEAFF. The DNA of the CDR3 is TGTGCCAGCAGTGGACGCGGGCAGGGGAACACTGAAGCTTTCTTT.

The sample holds one count of this clonotype. V and J are TRBV19 and TRBJ1-2; D uncertain. The V gene lost 6 bases and the J gene lost 4 bases, with 15 bases spanning the gap. Germline CDR1 and CDR2: LNHDA and SQIVND (reference sequence). The CDR3 totals 14 residues. The CDR3 coding sequence is TGTGCCAGTAGCACGATGGGCAGCCTCTATGGCTACACCTTC. Its translation is CASSTMGSLYGYTF. Together with reference TRBV19 and TRBJ1-2, the CDR3 gives the full variable domain: DGGITQSPKYLFRKEGQNVTLSCEQNLNHDAMYWYRQDPGQGLRLIYYSQIVNDFQKGDIAEGYSVSREKKESFPLTVTSAQKNPTAFYLCASSTMGSLYGYTFGSGTRLTVV.

This chain links TRBV6-2 or TRBV6-3 with TRBJ2-1; a possible D gene is TRBD2 (6 bases). There are 16 residues in the CDR3. Looked up from germline, CDR1 is MNHEY and CDR2 is SVGEGT. V lost 1 base to trimming and J lost 0 bases, with 10 bases between them. CDR3: CASSYWRGLSYNEQFF. The CDR3 DNA reads as TGTGCCAGCAGTTACTGGAGGGGACTCTCCTACAATGAGCAGTTCTTC.

This clonotype was seen many times. This chain connects TRBV6-2 or TRBV6-3 to TRBJ2-1, with D perhaps TRBD1 (6 bases). This CDR3 spans 14 amino acids. In germline, CDR1 is MNHEY, CDR2 SVGEGT. The V gene lost 10 bases and the J gene lost 0 bases, with 13 bases spanning the gap. In DNA form, the CDR3 reads TGTGCCATCTCACAGGGATACTCCTACAATGAGCAGTTCTTC. Its translation is CAISQGYSYNEQFF.

This clonotype occurred many times. The CDR3 DNA reads TGTGCCAGCAGTGATGTGCGGGGGCCAAGCACAGATACGCAGTATTTT. This translates into CASSDVRGPSTDTQYF. The chain uses TRBV6-1 and TRBJ2-3; tentatively, D is TRBD2 (7 bases). The CDR3 runs to 16 residues. V lost 3 bases, J lost 0 bases, and 13 bases lay in between. Germline-derived CDR1 and CDR2 are MNHNS and SASEGT.

This clonotype has at least ten counts. V and J are TRBV6-2 or TRBV6-3 and TRBJ2-3; D gene uncertain. Germline V gene lookup returns CDR1 MNHEY and CDR2 SVGEGT. CDR3 length equals 16 residues. The ends were cut back, 4 bases at V and 2 bases at J, with 16 bases in the middle. The CDR3 is CASSSIRPLDTDTQYF. CDR3 sequence (DNA): TGTGCCAGCAGTTCGATTAGACCCCTAGACACAGATACGCAGTATTTT.

This clonotype was observed a few times. The rearrangement links TRBV7-9 to TRBJ1-4; 8 nucleotides agree with TRBD1. V lost 4 bases to trimming and J lost 7 bases; unmatched junction nucleotides: 11. From germline, CDR1 is SEHNR and CDR2 FQNEAQ (reference sequence). The CDR3 totals 16 residues. The CDR3 region has the DNA TGTGCCAGCAGCTCGCCGGGACAGGAGGACGGTGAAAAACTGTTTTTT. It codes for CASSSPGQEDGEKLFF. The full variable domain, in which reference TRBV7-9 and TRBJ1-4 provide the parts outside the CDR3, is DTGVSQNPRHKITKRGQNVTFRCDPISEHNRLYWYRQTLGQGPEFLTYFQNEAQLEKSRLLSDRFSAERPKGSFSTLEIQRTEQGDSAMYLCASSSPGQEDGEKLFFGSGTQLSVL.

This clonotype was seen at least ten times. The rearrangement uses TRBV13 and TRBJ2-5; D remains unclear. The CDR3 has 14 amino acids. Trimming stripped 5 bases from V and 2 bases from J, with 12 bases between. Germline V gene lookup returns CDR1 PRHDT and CDR2 FYEKMQ (reference sequence). Written as DNA, the CDR3 is TGTGCCAGCAGCGAACCCGGAACGCAAGAGACCCAGTACTTC. Amino acids: CASSEPGTQETQYF.

The sample holds a few counts of this clonotype. J is TRBJ2-5 and V is TRBV20-1, with TRBD1 as a possible D gene (5 bases). The V gene's germline CDR1 is DFQATT and CDR2 SNEGSKA (reference sequence). This CDR3 spans 12 amino acids. V lost 3 bases and J 7 bases, leaving 12 bases between the germline ends. The DNA for the CDR3 is TGCAGTGCTAGCCCAGGGCTAGGGACCCAGTACTTC. It translates to CSASPGLGTQYF.

Only a few counts were recorded for this clonotype. This rearrangement joins TRBV5-5 to TRBJ1-5; a possible D gene is TRBD1 (6 bases). Germline CDR1 and CDR2: SGHKS and YYEKEE (reference sequence). CDR3 length: 15 residues. V lost 4 bases to trimming and J lost 0 bases, with 11 bases between them. The chain's CDR3 is CASSNRADSNQPQHF. In nucleotides, the CDR3 is TGTGCCAGCAGCAACAGGGCCGATAGCAATCAGCCCCAGCATTTT.

Notes on this clonotype: At one end the junction does not follow the germline gene, possibly because of a read error. The gene calls are TRBV6-2 or TRBV6-3 and TRBJ2-6, with D possibly matching TRBD2 (5 bases). The germline V gene has CDR1 MNHEY and CDR2 SVGEGT. The CDR3 runs to 15 residues. The CDR3 sequence is CTSSLTGSGANVLTF. As DNA, the CDR3 is TGTACCAGCAGCCTCACGGGGTCCGGGGCCAACGTCCTGACTTTC.

The J gene is TRBJ1-2, the V gene TRBV13; TRBD1 might be the D (5 bases). With 7 bases removed from V and 0 bases from J, the gap between germline ends came to 15 bases. Germline V CDR1 and CDR2: PRHDT, FYEKMQ (reference sequence). The CDR3 spans 15 residues. The CDR3 sequence: CASTWGRGSNYGYTF. In DNA form, the CDR3 reads TGTGCCAGCACCTGGGGTAGGGGATCTAACTATGGCTACACCTTC. The variable domain in full, completed from reference TRBV13 and TRBJ1-2, reads AAGVIQSPRHLIKEKRETATLKCYPIPRHDTVYWYQQGPGQDPQFLISFYEKMQSDKGSIPDRFSAQQFSDYHSELNMSSLELGDSALYFCASTWGRGSNYGYTFGSGTRLTVV.

A few counts support this clonotype. The chain is built from TRBV19 and TRBJ2-1; weak D call: TRBD1 (6 bases). Per germline, CDR1 LNHDA and CDR2 SQIVND (reference sequence). This CDR3 is 12 amino acids long. V lost 7 bases, J lost 5 bases, and 9 bases lay in between. CDR3 nucleotides: TGTGCCAGTACGGGACATAACAATGAGCAGTTCTTC. Its protein product is CASTGHNNEQFF. Using reference TRBV19 and TRBJ2-1 for the parts outside the CDR3, the full variable domain is DGGITQSPKYLFRKEGQNVTLSCEQNLNHDAMYWYRQDPGQGLRLIYYSQIVNDFQKGDIAEGYSVSREKKESFPLTVTSAQKNPTAFYLCASTGHNNEQFFGPGTRLTVL.

DNA of the CDR3: TGCAGCGTTGAAGATTTGGCTAGCGGGGGGGCAGTCAATGAGCAGTTCTTC. This sequence encodes CSVEDLASGGAVNEQFF. V usage is TRBV29-1 and J usage is TRBJ2-1, with TRBD2 identical over 12 bases. V lost 0 bases to trimming and J lost 6 bases; unmatched junction nucleotides: 9. Germline V lookup: CDR1 SQVTM, CDR2 ANQGSEA. This CDR3 has 17 residues.

This clonotype was recorded a few times. The chain combines TRBV29-1 with TRBJ2-7, with 8 bases identical to TRBD1. Germline V CDR1 and CDR2: SQVTM, ANQGSEA. The CDR3 loop spans 15 amino acids. V gave up 3 bases and J gave up 5 bases; unmatched junction bases: 12. In DNA, the CDR3 is TGCAGCGTTGACGGGACAGGCCCTGCAGGAGACGAGCAGTACTTC. Encoded protein: CSVDGTGPAGDEQYF.

This chain links TRBV7-6 with TRBJ2-3, with 13 bases lining up with TRBD2. This CDR3 has 16 residues. Unmatched junction bases numbered 3, after V lost 5 bases and J lost 1 base. Germline loops: CDR1 SGHVS, CDR2 FNYEAQ. The CDR3: CASSITSGGGTDTQYF. Written as DNA, the CDR3 is TGTGCCAGCAGCATTACTAGCGGGGGGGGCACAGATACGCAGTATTTT.

This clonotype was detected ten times or more. V and J are TRBV20-1 and TRBJ2-5, with a possible D match to TRBD2 (5 bases). Germline loops: CDR1 DFQATT, CDR2 SNEGSKA (reference sequence). The CDR3 covers 12 residues. Trimming took 1 base from V and 8 from J, leaving 11 bases between them. CDR3 amino acids: CSARGMRVTQYF. CDR3 coding DNA: TGCAGTGCTAGAGGGATGAGGGTAACCCAGTACTTC.

This clonotype has ten or more counts. The V and J genes are TRBV27 and TRBJ2-1; D is uncertain. Germline assignment: CDR1 MNHEY and CDR2 SMNVEV (reference sequence). The CDR3 sequence is 12 residues long. Trimming left V 6 bases short and J 7 bases short, with 10 bases between. CDR3 in amino acids: CASSSPGNEQFF. In nucleotides, the CDR3 is TGTGCCAGCAGCTCCCCCGGGAATGAGCAGTTCTTC.

This clonotype turned up a few times. Here the CDR3 DNA reads TGCGCCAGCAGCCCTAGAAAGGCTAGCGGGGGTGTGGATACGCAGTATTTT. Translation: CASSPRKASGGVDTQYF. The chain employs TRBV4-3 and TRBJ2-3; 10 nucleotides match TRBD2. V trimming: 4 bases; J trimming: 6 bases; junction bases outside the gene matches: 13. CDR1 is LGHNA and CDR2 is YSLEER in the germline V gene. The CDR3 runs to 17 residues.

The chain combines TRBV20-1 with TRBJ1-2; D remains ambiguous. The CDR3 consists of 9 residues. Germline CDR1 is DFQATT and CDR2 is SNEGSKA (reference sequence). The V end lost 6 bases, the J end lost 8 bases, and 7 bases lay between the germline ends. Here the CDR3 reads CSAKGGYTF. For the CDR3, the DNA is TGCAGTGCCAAAGGGGGCTACACCTTC.

This clonotype showed up many times. The CDR3 nucleotides read TGTGCCAGCAGTCAAACAGGTATCGGCGAGCAGTACTTC. This sequence encodes CASSQTGIGEQYF. The chain links TRBV6-1 to TRBJ2-7, with D possibly matching TRBD1 (5 bases). Germline-derived CDR1 and CDR2 are MNHNS and SASEGT. V was clipped by 5 bases and J by 6 bases, with 14 bases between them. The CDR3 runs 13 residues.

This clonotype has just a few counts. The V and J genes are TRBV6-1 and TRBJ1-1; D not certain. The CDR3 consists of 15 residues. Trimming removed 6 bases at V and 0 bases at J, with 14 bases between. The germline V gene has CDR1 MNHNS and CDR2 SASEGT. The CDR3 DNA is TGTGCCAGCAGCCTATCCATCACCCTGAACACTGAAGCTTTCTTT. Its protein is CASSLSITLNTEAFF.

This clonotype was observed many times. The chain uses TRBV27 and TRBJ1-5; D ambiguous. This CDR3 contains 13 residues. Per germline, CDR1 MNHEY and CDR2 SMNVEV (reference sequence). Trimming took 3 bases from V and 5 from J, leaving 8 bases between them. CDR3 nucleotide sequence: TGTGCCAGCAGTTTGTCCGGCGATCAGCCCCAGCATTTT. It codes for CASSLSGDQPQHF.

This clonotype was detected many times. The J gene is TRBJ2-5, the V gene TRBV5-5; D gene unclear. The CDR3 is 11 amino acids. V lost 4 bases to trimming and J lost 14 bases, with 15 bases between them. Germline V gives CDR1 SGHKS, CDR2 YYEKEE (reference sequence). CDR3 nucleotide sequence: TGTGCCAGCAGCGACACAGCTAGGCGATACTTC. Its protein product is CASSDTARRYF.

The chain carries TRBV19 and TRBJ2-1; 10 bases map to TRBD2. Trimming removed 7 bases from V and 8 bases from J; junction bases left unmatched: 14. This CDR3 contains 16 residues. Germline assignment: CDR1 LNHDA and CDR2 SQIVND (reference sequence). The CDR3 region is CASTPPPSGGVDEQFF. The CDR3 DNA follows: TGTGCCAGTACCCCCCCCCCTAGCGGGGGTGTCGATGAGCAGTTCTTC. The whole variable domain, remainder taken from reference TRBV19 and TRBJ2-1, is DGGITQSPKYLFRKEGQNVTLSCEQNLNHDAMYWYRQDPGQGLRLIYYSQIVNDFQKGDIAEGYSVSREKKESFPLTVTSAQKNPTAFYLCASTPPPSGGVDEQFFGPGTRLTVL.

Only a few counts were recorded for this clonotype. This chain connects TRBV20-1 to TRBJ1-1, with 8 bases matching TRBD1. V was clipped by 0 bases and J by 1 base; unmatched bases: 4. The germline gives CDR1 DFQATT, CDR2 SNEGSKA (reference sequence). This CDR3 has 15 residues. CDR3 region: CSARDRDRWNTEAFF. CDR3 DNA sequence: TGCAGTGCTAGAGATCGGGACAGGTGGAACACTGAAGCTTTCTTT.

The V call is TRBV7-9, the J call TRBJ1-1; D is ambiguous. Looked up from germline, CDR1 is SEHNR and CDR2 is FQNEAQ (reference sequence). The CDR3 length is 16 residues. The V and J ends lost 5 bases and 1 base respectively, with 17 bases between them. The CDR3 protein is CASSPRSRGANTEAFF. CDR3 sequence (DNA): TGTGCCAGCAGCCCCCGTAGTCGGGGTGCGAACACTGAAGCTTTCTTT.

This clonotype has more than one count but fewer than ten. This rearrangement joins TRBV6-5 to TRBJ1-5; possible D gene TRBD1, 6 bases. Germline CDR1 is MNHEY and CDR2 is SVGAGI. V lost 1 base and J lost 6, with 13 bases in between. This CDR3 is 15 amino acids long. CDR3: CASSYYPGGSQPQHF. The CDR3 bases are TGTGCCAGCAGTTACTATCCGGGGGGCTCTCAGCCCCAGCATTTT.

The V call is TRBV20-1, the J call TRBJ2-2, with 10 bases fitting TRBD2. The CDR3 loop spans 15 amino acids. After removal of 5 bases from V and 0 bases from J, the junction contained 3 bases not matched to a gene. From germline, CDR1 is DFQATT and CDR2 SNEGSKA (reference sequence). In DNA form, the CDR3 reads TGCAGTGCTCGGAGCGGGGGGGCGAACACCGGGGAGCTGTTTTTT. This sequence encodes CSARSGGANTGELFF.